This T cell receptor beta chain is from a study of identical twins. Trimming shortened V by 2 bases and J by 1 base, and 9 bases separated the two germline ends. Germline V CDR1 and CDR2: SGHDT, YYEEEE. This CDR3 has 15 amino acids. This clonotype showed up many times. TCRdb passed the 5' RACE reads through MiXCR, listing each CDR3 protein once. This table has 690,000 or so distinct CDR3 sequences, about 9.4% appearing once. These same records also appear under a second study, on yellow fever vaccine responses in identical twins.

V usage is TRBV5-6 and J usage is TRBJ2-2; D is undetermined. This TCR derives from a woman under 30 in good health. The sequenced sample consisted of PBMCs. CDR3 loop: CASSFETLNTGELFF. CDR3 DNA: TGTGCCAGCAGCTTCGAGACCTTGAACACCGGGGAGCTGTTTTTT.